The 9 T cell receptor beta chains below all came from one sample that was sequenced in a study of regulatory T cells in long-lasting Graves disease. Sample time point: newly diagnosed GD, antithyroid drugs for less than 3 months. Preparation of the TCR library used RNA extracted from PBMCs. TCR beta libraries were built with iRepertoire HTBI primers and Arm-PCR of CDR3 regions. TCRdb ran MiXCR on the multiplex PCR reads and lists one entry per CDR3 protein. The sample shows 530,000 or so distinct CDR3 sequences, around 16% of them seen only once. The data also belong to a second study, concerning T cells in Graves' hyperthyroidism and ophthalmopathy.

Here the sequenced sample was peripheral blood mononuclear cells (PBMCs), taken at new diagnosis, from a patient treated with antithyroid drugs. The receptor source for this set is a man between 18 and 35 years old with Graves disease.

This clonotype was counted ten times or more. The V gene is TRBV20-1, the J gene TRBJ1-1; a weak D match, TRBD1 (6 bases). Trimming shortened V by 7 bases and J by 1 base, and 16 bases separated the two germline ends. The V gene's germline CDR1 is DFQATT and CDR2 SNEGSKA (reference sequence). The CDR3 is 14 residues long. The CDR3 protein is CSVIGGGTNTEAFF. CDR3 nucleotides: TGCAGTGTAATAGGGGGGGGCACGAACACTGAAGCTTTCTTT.

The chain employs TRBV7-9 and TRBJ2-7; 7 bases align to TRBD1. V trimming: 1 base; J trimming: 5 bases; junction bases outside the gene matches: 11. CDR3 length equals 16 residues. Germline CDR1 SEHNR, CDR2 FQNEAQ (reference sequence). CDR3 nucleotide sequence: TGTGCCAGCAGCTTAGGGGGCGGCGGACAGGTCCACGAGCAGTACTTC. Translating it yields CASSLGGGGQVHEQYF.

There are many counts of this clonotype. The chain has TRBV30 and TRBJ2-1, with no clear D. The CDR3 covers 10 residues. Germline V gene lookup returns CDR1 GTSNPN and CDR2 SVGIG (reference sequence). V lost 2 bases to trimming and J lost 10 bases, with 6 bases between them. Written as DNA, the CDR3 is TGTGCCTGGAGTAGAAACGAGCAGTTCTTC. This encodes CAWSRNEQFF.

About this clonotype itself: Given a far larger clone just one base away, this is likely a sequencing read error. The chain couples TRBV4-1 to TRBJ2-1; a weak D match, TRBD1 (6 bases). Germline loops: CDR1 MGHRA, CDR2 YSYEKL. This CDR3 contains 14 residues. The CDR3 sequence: CASSQGDRYNEQFF. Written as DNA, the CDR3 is TGTGCCAGCAGCCAAGGAGACAGGTACAATGAGCAGTTCTTC.

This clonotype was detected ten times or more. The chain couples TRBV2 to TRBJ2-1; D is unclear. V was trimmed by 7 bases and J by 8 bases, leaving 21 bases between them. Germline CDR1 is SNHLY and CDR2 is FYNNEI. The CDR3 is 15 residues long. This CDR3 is CASTSGRRDDHEQFF. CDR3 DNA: TGTGCCAGCACCTCCGGCCGAAGGGATGATCATGAGCAGTTCTTC.

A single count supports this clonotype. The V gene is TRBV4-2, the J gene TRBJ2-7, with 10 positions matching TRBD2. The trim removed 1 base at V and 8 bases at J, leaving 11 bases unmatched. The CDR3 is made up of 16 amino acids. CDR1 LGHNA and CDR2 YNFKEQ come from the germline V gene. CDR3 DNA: TGTGCCAGCAGCCAAGTTCAAGCGGGAGGGCCCAGCAAGCAGTACTTC. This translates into CASSQVQAGGPSKQYF.

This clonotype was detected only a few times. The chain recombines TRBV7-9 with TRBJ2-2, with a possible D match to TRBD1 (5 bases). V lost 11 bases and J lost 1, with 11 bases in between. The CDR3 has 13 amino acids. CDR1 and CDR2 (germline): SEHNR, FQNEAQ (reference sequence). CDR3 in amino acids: CARSQGNTGELFF. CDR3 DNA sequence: TGTGCCCGATCTCAGGGGAACACCGGGGAGCTGTTTTTT.

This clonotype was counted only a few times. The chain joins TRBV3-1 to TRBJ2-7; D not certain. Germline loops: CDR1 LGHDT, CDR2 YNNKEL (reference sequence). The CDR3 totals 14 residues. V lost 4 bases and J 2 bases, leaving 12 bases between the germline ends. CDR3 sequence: CASSPLENPYEQYF. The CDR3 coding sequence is TGTGCCAGCAGCCCTCTAGAAAATCCCTACGAGCAGTACTTC.

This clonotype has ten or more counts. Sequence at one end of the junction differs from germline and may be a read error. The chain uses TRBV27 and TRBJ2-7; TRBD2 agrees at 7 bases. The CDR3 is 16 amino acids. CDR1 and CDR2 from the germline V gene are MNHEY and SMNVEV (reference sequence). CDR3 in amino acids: CASSLSISGRSYEQYF. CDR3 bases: TGTGCCAGCAGTCTATCGATTAGCGGGCGCTCCTACGAGCAGTACTTC.